Listed below are T cell receptor beta chains from one sample, sequenced in a study of blood T cell repertoires in COVID-19. This table comes from immunoSEQ multiplex PCR, and its TCRdb copy is limited to in-frame clones, with some not included. The sample records 200,000 to 250,000 clones, 80% to 90% being singletons. Sequencing was carried out using peripheral blood. These receptors were taken from a man in his late teens or twenties with active or convalescent COVID-19. Both conserved end residues are part of each CDR3. A D gene is named only where the DNA matches it firmly. Clone size appears in some rows only: once, few, many, or a class for an expanded clone.

j_gene,abundance,v_gene,d_gene,CDR3aa,CDR3nt
TRBJ1-6,-,TRBV7-9,-,CASSPMGSSYNSPLHF,TGTGCCAGCAGCCCAATGGGGAGCTCCTATAATTCACCCCTCCACTTT
TRBJ1-3,-,TRBV19,TRBD1,CASSLNPGQALNTIYF,TGTGCCAGTAGTCTAAATCCGGGACAGGCTTTAAACACCATATATTTT
TRBJ2-7,-,TRBV18,TRBD2,CASSSGSSYEQYF,TGTGCCAGCTCAAGCGGGAGCTCCTACGAGCAGTACTTC
TRBJ1-1,-,TRBV6-5,-,CASSPDRLEAFF,TGTGCCAGCAGTCCTGACAGGCTTGAAGCTTTCTTT
TRBJ2-7,-,TRBV19,TRBD1,CASRQGADEQYF,TGTGCCAGTAGACAGGGGGCGGACGAGCAGTACTTC
TRBJ1-1,-,TRBV23-1,-,CASSPYRGGSAEAFF,TGCGCCAGCAGTCCATACCGGGGGGGGAGCGCTGAAGCTTTCTTT
TRBJ1-2,-,TRBV29-1,TRBD1,CSVAGQRISNYGYTF,TGCAGCGTTGCGGGACAGCGCATTAGCAACTATGGCTACACCTTC
TRBJ1-6,-,TRBV28,-,CASSLRAANSPLHF,TGTGCCAGCAGTTTGCGGGCAGCGAATTCACCCCTCCACTTT
TRBJ2-1,once,TRBV11-3,-,CASSGYSSSYNEQFF,TGTGCCAGCAGCGGCTACAGTTCCTCCTACAATGAGCAGTTCTTC
TRBJ2-1,-,TRBV19,-,CASNQPGAYNEQFF,TGTGCCTCAAATCAGCCAGGGGCCTACAATGAGCAGTTCTTC
TRBJ1-2,-,TRBV27,TRBD1,CASSHSGTGAFYGYTF,TGTGCCAGCAGTCACTCCGGGACAGGGGCGTTCTATGGCTACACCTTC
TRBJ1-5,-,TRBV4-3,-,CASSQAPGENQPQHF,TGCGCCAGCAGCCAAGCACCGGGGGAAAATCAGCCCCAGCATTTT
TRBJ1-2,-,TRBV4-3,-,CASSQAFPGVDGYTF,TGCGCCAGCAGCCAAGCATTCCCGGGGGTGGATGGCTACACCTTC
TRBJ2-7,-,TRBV6-2/TRBV6-3,-,CASSSRLASDLYEQYF,TGTGCCAGCAGTTCCCGGCTAGCGAGCGACCTCTACGAGCAGTACTTC
TRBJ2-7,-,TRBV7-9,TRBD1,CASGRTGEEQYF,TGTGCCAGCGGGCGAACAGGGGAAGAGCAGTACTTC
TRBJ2-1,-,TRBV5-1,-,CASTTQPGTYNEQFF,TGCGCCAGCACCACGCAGCCGGGAACCTACAATGAGCAGTTCTTC
TRBJ2-2,-,TRBV11-3,TRBD2,CASSFAGTSGGELFF,TGTGCCAGCAGCTTCGCTGGGACTAGCGGCGGGGAGCTGTTTTTT
TRBJ2-3,-,TRBV7-2,-,CASSVVRQADTQYF,TGTGCCAGCAGCGTCGTCCGACAGGCAGATACGCAGTATTTT
TRBJ1-3,few,TRBV24-1,-,CATSDPVQGSGNTIYF,TGTGCCACCAGTGATCCCGTTCAGGGAAGTGGAAACACCATATATTTT
TRBJ1-1,-,TRBV6-5,-,CASSYFGGANTEAFF,TGTGCCAGCAGTTACTTCGGGGGGGCAAACACTGAAGCTTTCTTT
TRBJ1-5,-,TRBV19,TRBD1,CASSHGQGGQPQHF,TGTGCCAGTAGTCACGGACAGGGTGGACAGCCCCAGCATTTT
TRBJ1-5,-,TRBV14,-,CASSQGRGSNQPQHF,TGTGCCAGCAGCCAAGGAAGAGGTAGCAATCAGCCCCAGCATTTT
TRBJ2-7,-,TRBV4-1,TRBD2,CASSPERDYYEQYF,TGCGCCAGCAGCCCAGAGAGGGACTACTACGAGCAGTACTTC
TRBJ1-1,-,TRBV7-3,TRBD1,CASSPGTGAEAFF,TGTGCCAGCAGCCCCGGGACAGGGGCTGAAGCTTTCTTT
TRBJ2-2,-,TRBV28,-,CASSFSRYTGELFF,TGTGCCAGCAGTTTTAGTCGGTACACCGGGGAGCTGTTTTTT
TRBJ1-6,-,TRBV30,TRBD1,CAWSPPVRQGYNSPLHF,TGTGCCTGGAGTCCCCCAGTTCGACAGGGATATAATTCACCCCTCCACTTT
TRBJ1-1,-,TRBV4-3,-,CASSQGRTLNTEAFF,TGCGCCAGCAGCCAAGGACGGACTTTGAACACTGAAGCTTTCTTT
TRBJ1-5,-,TRBV24-1,-,CATSDYEAFYQPQHF,TGTGCCACCAGTGATTACGAGGCTTTCTACCAGCCCCAGCATTTT
TRBJ2-3,-,TRBV27,-,CASPELRVTDTQYF,TGTGCCAGCCCCGAGTTGCGGGTCACAGATACGCAGTATTTT
TRBJ1-4,-,TRBV10-3,-,CAISPSRGAEKLFF,TGTGCCATCAGCCCGAGCAGGGGTGCTGAAAAACTGTTTTTT
TRBJ1-5,-,TRBV19,-,CASSIETGSNQPQHF,TGTGCCAGTAGTATAGAGACAGGTAGCAATCAGCCCCAGCATTTT
TRBJ2-5,-,TRBV5-1,TRBD2,CASRKLAGGQETQYF,TGCGCCAGCAGGAAACTAGCGGGTGGCCAAGAGACCCAGTACTTC
TRBJ2-7,-,TRBV14,TRBD1,CASSQEYSWDRGHEQYF,TGTGCCAGCAGCCAAGAGTATTCGTGGGACAGGGGCCACGAGCAGTACTTC
TRBJ1-1,-,TRBV6-1,-,CASRTREAFF,TGTGCCAGCAGGACGAGGGAAGCTTTCTTT